The T cell receptor (beta chain) under discussion was sequenced for a study of blood T cell repertoires in COVID-19. Study overall: Researchers got acute and convalescent COVID-19 samples from the United States, Italy and Spain. PBMCs, B-cell-depleted T cells, or T cells were the source of the cDNA or gDNA that made up the material.

The participants were between roughly 18 and 100 years old and came from under 25 US areas. CDR3 size: 14 residues. Germline V gene sequence: CDR1 MNHEY, CDR2 SVGAGI. V lost 8 bases, J lost 1 base, and 12 bases lay in between. Clones were sequenced by immunoSEQ multiplex PCR, and TCRdb holds only the in-frame ones, with some missing. The table shows about 250,000 clones, with about 90% occurring only once. This clone was detected only once. The clonotype comes from a woman under 30 who had recovered from COVID-19. The sample comprised PBMCs or T cells enriched from blood (not recorded which). V and J are TRBV6-5 and TRBJ2-1, with D hard to call. DNA for the CDR3: TGTGCCAGCCAGTGGTCCTTTTCCTACAATGAGCAGTTCTTC. As protein: CASQWSFSYNEQFF.